These T cell receptor beta chains were read from a single sample in a study of T cell changes during pregnancy in multiple sclerosis. Assay: immunoSEQ multiplex PCR; the TCRdb copy retains only in-frame clones and omits some. The sample shows tens of thousands of clones, roughly 88% of them seen only once. Sequences were derived from peripheral blood, sampled in the first trimester of pregnancy. The receptors come from a female donor with multiple sclerosis, enrolled in a pregnancy study. Both conserved end residues are part of each CDR3. D genes are given only for firm matches. Only part of the rows carry a size: once, few, many, or a class if the clone is expanded.

d_call: TRBD1
clone_size: NA
v_call: TRBV29-1
j_call: TRBJ1-1
cdr3_nt: TGCAGCGTTGTTGGGACAGACACTGAAGCTTTCTTT
cdr3_aa: CSVVGTDTEAFF

d_call: NA
clone_size: NA
v_call: TRBV27
j_call: TRBJ1-5
cdr3_nt: TGTGCCAGCAGTTTATCCGGACTTAATAGCAATCAGCCCCAGCATTTT
cdr3_aa: CASSLSGLNSNQPQHF

d_call: TRBD2
clone_size: NA
v_call: TRBV6-6
j_call: TRBJ2-2
cdr3_nt: TGTGCCAGCAGTTCCGACTATAGCGGGAATCACGGGGAGCTGTTTTTT
cdr3_aa: CASSSDYSGNHGELFF

d_call: NA
clone_size: NA
v_call: TRBV6-1
j_call: TRBJ1-2
cdr3_nt: TGTGCCAGCAGTCCCTCGAGGACAGATAACTATGGCTACACCTTC
cdr3_aa: CASSPSRTDNYGYTF

d_call: NA
clone_size: NA
v_call: TRBV7-9
j_call: TRBJ1-5
cdr3_nt: TGTGCCAGCAGCTTACGAGGGAGCAATCAGCCCCAGCATTTT
cdr3_aa: CASSLRGSNQPQHF

d_call: NA
clone_size: NA
v_call: TRBV7-3
j_call: TRBJ2-5
cdr3_nt: TGTGCCAGCAGCTTTGGCCAGCGAAGGGGGGAGACCCAGTACTTC
cdr3_aa: CASSFGQRRGETQYF

d_call: TRBD1
clone_size: NA
v_call: TRBV19
j_call: TRBJ1-2
cdr3_nt: TGTGCCAGTAGTATGCGGACAGGGGCGAACTATGGCTACACCTTC
cdr3_aa: CASSMRTGANYGYTF

d_call: TRBD1
clone_size: few
v_call: TRBV5-1
j_call: TRBJ1-1
cdr3_nt: TGCGCCAGCAGCTGGAGACAGGGAGGCGAAGCTTTCTTT
cdr3_aa: CASSWRQGGEAFF

d_call: NA
clone_size: NA
v_call: TRBV4-2
j_call: TRBJ2-1
cdr3_nt: TGTGCCAGCAGCCAAGATCTCGGAGGGCCTAATGAGCAGTTCTTC
cdr3_aa: CASSQDLGGPNEQFF

d_call: NA
clone_size: NA
v_call: TRBV5-1
j_call: TRBJ2-1
cdr3_nt: TGCGCCAGCAGCTCCCTAGACAGATCCTACAATGAGCAGTTCTTC
cdr3_aa: CASSSLDRSYNEQFF

d_call: TRBD2
clone_size: NA
v_call: TRBV5-1
j_call: TRBJ2-3
cdr3_nt: TGCGCCAGCAGCCCCCTAGCGGGAGGAGTAGCAGATACGCAGTATTTT
cdr3_aa: CASSPLAGGVADTQYF

d_call: NA
clone_size: NA
v_call: TRBV29-1
j_call: TRBJ1-1
cdr3_nt: TGCAGCGTTGAAGTAGGGGGAGGGTATTGGAACACTGAAGCTTTCTTT
cdr3_aa: CSVEVGGGYWNTEAFF

d_call: TRBD2
clone_size: NA
v_call: TRBV27
j_call: TRBJ2-7
cdr3_nt: TGTGCCAGCAGTACACCGACTAGCCTCACCTACGAGCAGTACTTC
cdr3_aa: CASSTPTSLTYEQYF

d_call: TRBD1
clone_size: NA
v_call: TRBV5-1
j_call: TRBJ2-6
cdr3_nt: TGCGCCAGCAGCTTGGAGAGAGGGGGCATCACCTCTGGGGCCAACGTCCTGACTTTC
cdr3_aa: CASSLERGGITSGANVLTF

d_call: TRBD1
clone_size: NA
v_call: TRBV7-9
j_call: TRBJ1-1
cdr3_nt: TGTGCCAGCAGTCAGTATACAGGGGGGGCCGAAGCTTTCTTT
cdr3_aa: CASSQYTGGAEAFF

d_call: TRBD1
clone_size: NA
v_call: TRBV6-5
j_call: TRBJ1-5
cdr3_nt: TGTGCCAGCAGTTCACAGGGGGCGTTAAATCAGCCCCAGCATTTT
cdr3_aa: CASSSQGALNQPQHF

d_call: TRBD2
clone_size: few
v_call: TRBV2
j_call: TRBJ2-7
cdr3_nt: TGTGCCATATCATGGGGGGGACTTTACGAGCAGTACTTC
cdr3_aa: CAISWGGLYEQYF

d_call: NA
clone_size: NA
v_call: TRBV6-1
j_call: TRBJ1-1
cdr3_nt: TGTGCCAGCAGTGAGCGAGGGCTTACTGAAGCTTTCTTT
cdr3_aa: CASSERGLTEAFF

d_call: NA
clone_size: NA
v_call: TRBV4-2
j_call: TRBJ1-2
cdr3_nt: TGTGCCAGCAGCCAAGGACAGAACTATGGCTACACCTTC
cdr3_aa: CASSQGQNYGYTF

d_call: TRBD2
clone_size: NA
v_call: TRBV25-1
j_call: TRBJ2-1
cdr3_nt: TGTGCCAGCAGTGCCAATAGCGGGAGGGCCTTCAATGAGCAGTTCTTC
cdr3_aa: CASSANSGRAFNEQFF

d_call: TRBD2
clone_size: NA
v_call: TRBV19
j_call: TRBJ2-1
cdr3_nt: TGTGCCAGTCGGCGACTAGCGGGATCCTACAATGAGCAGTTCTTC
cdr3_aa: CASRRLAGSYNEQFF

d_call: TRBD2
clone_size: NA
v_call: TRBV5-4
j_call: TRBJ2-2
cdr3_nt: TGTGCCAGCAGAATAGGACTAGCGGGAGGAAACACCGGGGAGCTGTTTTTT
cdr3_aa: CASRIGLAGGNTGELFF